The T cell receptor beta chain under discussion was sequenced for a study of radiation and T cells in renal cell carcinoma. Trimming removed 5 bases from V and 8 bases from J, with 34 bases in between. The germline CDR1 and CDR2 sequences are SGDLS and YYNGEE. The CDR3 extends over 20 amino acids. As to time point: blood 4 weeks post-SBRT, at nephrectomy. The treatment denotes: 15 Gy SBRT to primary tumor, nephrectomy 4 weeks later. Nephrectomy followed 15 Gy stereotactic body radiation by 4 weeks. Produced via immunoSEQ multiplex PCR; TCRdb's table is partial and in-frame only. The sample includes roughly 90,000 clones, approximately 86% of them seen just once.

This TCR derives from a man in his fifties or sixties with renal cell carcinoma. The V call is TRBV9, the J call TRBJ1-4, with D tentatively TRBD1 (6 bases). Source: blood, taken from a patient whose treatment included radiotherapy and nephrectomy. CDR3 nucleotides: TGTGCCAGCAGAGAAGTAGGTAGGACAGTGGTCGAGTGGGGTAAGGAAAAACTGTTTTTT. Encoded protein: CASREVGRTVVEWGKEKLFF. Together with reference TRBV9 and TRBJ1-4, the CDR3 gives the full variable domain: DSGVTQTPKHLITATGQRVTLRCSPRSGDLSVYWYQQSLDQGLQFLIQYYNGEERAKGNILERFSAQQFPDLHSELNLSSLELGDSALYFCASREVGRTVVEWGKEKLFFGSGTQLSVL.